What follows is one TCR beta chain and its context. Antigen unknown. These data come from a study of shared clonotypes between healthy human individuals. TCRdb keeps only in-frame clones here, not all; method: immunoSEQ multiplex PCR. This repertoire shows 2 million to 2.5 million clones, 95% found once; its top ten account for around 0.13%. Study results and limitations: Naive subsets usually exceeded memory subsets in estimated richness.

The CDR3 spans 16 residues. The trim removed 1 base at V and 3 bases at J, leaving 2 bases unmatched. Germline V lookup: CDR1 LNHNV, CDR2 YYDKDF (reference sequence). The sample was naive CD4+ T cells sorted from blood. Subset noted: CD45RA+ positively selected. The origin of this receptor is a man aged 18 to 29 in good health. V gene TRBV15 combines with J gene TRBJ2-1, with 11 bases identical to TRBD1. This chain's CDR3 is CATSRVGTGGYNEQFF. The DNA for the CDR3 is TGTGCCACCAGCAGAGTTGGGACAGGGGGCTACAATGAGCAGTTCTTC.